The subject of this entry is one T cell receptor (beta chain). The germline V gene encodes CDR1 SGHTA and CDR2 FQGNSA. The length of the CDR3 is 14 residues. V was clipped by 5 bases and J by 4 bases, with 11 bases between them. TCRdb passed the reads through MiXCR, listing each CDR3 protein once. The sample has a few hundred thousand distinct CDR3 sequences; 17% are singletons. The data are from a study of T cell repertoires in cytomegalovirus infection. Sample: PBMCs. The TCR sequence derives from a human donor in good health (CMV status not recorded). Some clones in this sample may be carry-over from other donors' samples. The chain uses TRBV7-2 and TRBJ1-4; D is possibly TRBD1 (5 bases). The CDR3 region has the DNA TGTGCCAGCAGCGACGACAGCGATAATGAAAAACTGTTTTTT. Encoded protein: CASSDDSDNEKLFF. Looking up the rest from reference TRBV7-2 and TRBJ1-4 gives the full variable domain: GAGVSQSPSNKVTEKGKDVELRCDPISGHTALYWYRQSLGQGLEFLIYFQGNSAPDKSGLPSDRFSAERTGGSVSTLTIQRTQQEDSAVYLCASSDDSDNEKLFFGSGTQLSVL.